Below are 23 T cell receptor beta chains sequenced from a single sample in a study of CD8 T cells in ankylosing spondylitis. TCRdb reanalysed the 5' RACE reads using MiXCR and keeps one entry per CDR3 protein. This table holds fewer than 350,000 distinct CDR3 sequences, around a tenth found once. Sequenced sample: blood, either unsorted or a sorted T cell fraction (not recorded which). These receptors were taken from a female donor with ankylosing spondylitis or in good health (not recorded which).

This clonotype was seen a few times. The chain links TRBV5-1 to TRBJ2-3, with D possibly called TRBD1 or TRBD2 (6 bases each). Germline CDR1 reads SGHRS; CDR2 reads YFSETQ. This CDR3 contains 17 residues. Trimming removed 6 bases at V and 0 bases at J, with 20 bases between. CDR3 sequence reads: CASKNLRIGGSTDTQYF. The DNA for the CDR3 is TGCGCCAGCAAAAACCTCCGGATAGGGGGGAGCACAGATACGCAGTATTTT.

The J gene is TRBJ2-4, the V gene TRBV10-3; 9 bases map to TRBD1. The CDR3 length is 16 residues. Germline CDR1 ENHRY, CDR2 SYGVKD. V dropped 4 bases and J dropped 1; count of bases not matched to a gene: 5. The CDR3 is CAISGGTGYAKNIQYF. DNA for the CDR3: TGTGCCATCAGTGGGGGGACAGGGTATGCCAAAAACATTCAGTACTTC.

Worth noting for this clonotype: A much bigger clone sits one base away, suggesting this may be a read error. This sequence joins TRBV12-3 or TRBV12-4 and TRBJ2-5; D unclear. The CDR3 totals 14 residues. Trimming shortened V by 3 bases and J by 3 bases, and 11 bases separated the two germline ends. CDR3 in DNA: TGTGCCAGCAGTTTCGAACTCTTTAAAGAGACCCAGTACTTC. Protein sequence: CASSFELFKETQYF.

This clonotype was observed many times. J is TRBJ1-1 and V is TRBV28, with a tentative D call TRBD1 (5 bases). The CDR3 is made up of 17 amino acids. V was clipped by 4 bases and J by 4 bases, with 22 bases between them. Looked up from germline, CDR1 is MDHEN and CDR2 is SYDVKM. The CDR3 DNA is TGTGCCAGCAGTTCCCCCATCAGGGAAAGGCGCACCACTGAAGCTTTCTTT. As protein: CASSSPIRERRTTEAFF.

This clonotype appeared many times. This chain joins TRBV5-1 and TRBJ2-5; TRBD1 agrees at 7 bases. The CDR3 loop spans 14 amino acids. Unmatched junction bases numbered 7, after V lost 4 bases and J lost 4 bases. Germline V gene lookup returns CDR1 SGHRS and CDR2 YFSETQ. The CDR3, as DNA: TGCGCCAGCAGCGGGGGACAGATTCTAGAGACCCAGTACTTC. Its protein is CASSGGQILETQYF.

This clonotype was seen ten or more times. The chain joins TRBV6-1 to TRBJ1-2; D is unclear. With 8 bases removed from V and 2 bases from J, the gap between germline ends came to 6 bases. The germline V gene has CDR1 MNHNS and CDR2 SASEGT. The CDR3 extends over 11 amino acids. CDR3 sequence: CASLVNYGYTF. For the CDR3, the DNA is TGTGCCAGCCTGGTGAACTATGGCTACACCTTC.

This clonotype was counted ten times or more. This rearrangement joins TRBV6-5 to TRBJ1-1, with a weak D call TRBD1 (5 bases). Germline CDR1 and CDR2: MNHEY and SVGAGI. V gave up 0 bases and J gave up 1 base, with 9 bases separating them. The CDR3 consists of 15 residues. The CDR3 nucleotides are TGTGCCAGCAGTTACTCCTTGGGACCGAACACTGAAGCTTTCTTT. Its translation is CASSYSLGPNTEAFF.

This clonotype was recorded many times. This chain links TRBV5-1 with TRBJ1-5, with 7 bases identical to TRBD1. Germline V CDR1 and CDR2: SGHRS, YFSETQ. The V and J ends lost 7 bases and 0 bases, in that order; junction bases with no gene match: 7. The CDR3 sequence is 15 residues long. CDR3 protein: CASWDSQDSNQPQHF. CDR3 in DNA: TGCGCCAGCTGGGACAGTCAGGATAGCAATCAGCCCCAGCATTTT.

This rearrangement joins TRBV29-1 to TRBJ1-1; D uncertain. This CDR3 is 10 amino acids long. V was trimmed by 4 bases and J by 3 bases, leaving 3 bases between them. Germline CDR1 SQVTM, CDR2 ANQGSEA. CDR3 sequence (DNA): TGCAGCGTTGGGCACACTGAAGCTTTCTTT. Protein product: CSVGHTEAFF.

This clonotype came up a few times. The chain links TRBV4-2 to TRBJ2-3, with D perhaps matching TRBD2 (5 bases). This CDR3 contains 15 residues. Germline loops: CDR1 LGHNA, CDR2 YNFKEQ. V dropped 4 bases and J dropped 1 base, with 12 bases sitting between them. The CDR3 DNA follows: TGTGCCAGCAGCCCAGGAGGACTCCGCACAGATACGCAGTATTTT. The encoded protein is CASSPGGLRTDTQYF.

In this sample, this clonotype turned up many times. One end of the junction does not line up with germline, which may come from a read error. V is TRBV6-5 and J is TRBJ1-5; 7 bases are shared with TRBD1. The germline V gene encodes CDR1 MNHEY and CDR2 SVGAGI. CDR3 length: 17 amino acids. In DNA form, the CDR3 reads TGTGCCAGCAGATACTATCAGGGGGTTTATAGCAATCAGCCCCAGCATTTT. Residues: CASRYYQGVYSNQPQHF.

This clonotype has at least ten counts. The chain links TRBV20-1 to TRBJ1-5; 10 nucleotides match TRBD1. The CDR3 is made up of 16 amino acids. The trim removed 3 bases at V and 5 bases at J, leaving 10 bases unmatched. CDR1 DFQATT and CDR2 SNEGSKA come from the germline V gene (reference sequence). The CDR3 DNA reads TGCAGTGCTAGCATTCTGGGACAGGGGCTGGATCAGCCCCAGCATTTT. This gives the protein CSASILGQGLDQPQHF.

Many counts were recorded for this clonotype. This chain uses TRBV9 with TRBJ2-1, with unresolved D. The germline V gene encodes CDR1 SGDLS and CDR2 YYNGEE. V shed 3 bases and J shed 13 bases, with 11 bases lying between them. The CDR3 extends over 11 amino acids. CDR3 sequence: CASSAPGPQFF. The CDR3 DNA sequence: TGTGCCAGCAGCGCTCCCGGGCCACAGTTCTTC.

The genes are TRBV27 and TRBJ2-1, with D possibly being TRBD2 (7 bases). The germline gives CDR1 MNHEY, CDR2 SMNVEV (reference sequence). There are 18 residues in the CDR3. Trimming took 5 bases from V and 10 from J, leaving 30 bases between them. CDR3 sequence (DNA): TGTGCCAGCAGTCCAAGGGGGGGCGGCCTAGCGGCACTTTCGGAGCAGTTCTTC. As protein: CASSPRGGGLAALSEQFF.

This clonotype was observed many times. This chain connects TRBV5-1 to TRBJ2-1, with TRBD1 identical over 8 bases. J gave up 7 bases and V 0 bases, and 9 bases lay outside the gene matches. Germline V gives CDR1 SGHRS, CDR2 YFSETQ. The CDR3 covers 16 residues. The CDR3 nucleotides read TGCGCCAGCAGCTTGGGCCCTAATACAGGGGGTAATGAGCAGTTCTTC. Protein: CASSLGPNTGGNEQFF. Full variable domain (remainder filled in from reference TRBV5-1 and TRBJ2-1): KAGVTQTPRYLIKTRGQQVTLSCSPISGHRSVSWYQQTPGQGLQFLFEYFSETQRNKGNFPGRFSGRQFSNSRSEMNVSTLELGDSALYLCASSLGPNTGGNEQFFGPGTRLTVL.

This clonotype was found many times. V usage is TRBV2 and J usage is TRBJ1-2, with D perhaps TRBD1 (5 bases). CDR3 length: 12 amino acids. Trimming took off 7 bases at V and 4 bases at J, with 10 bases between the two ends. CDR1 and CDR2 from the germline V gene are SNHLY and FYNNEI. The CDR3 is CASIDRSYGYTF. CDR3 in DNA: TGTGCCAGCATAGACAGAAGCTATGGCTACACCTTC.

V and J are TRBV7-2 and TRBJ1-1; D possibly corresponds to TRBD1 (5 bases). V lost 4 bases to trimming and J lost 2 bases, with 20 bases between them. CDR3 length: 17 amino acids. Looked up from germline, CDR1 is SGHTA and CDR2 is FQGNSA. The CDR3 DNA follows: TGTGCCAGCAGCTCATTCTTCGGTCCGGGGCTAAACACTGAAGCTTTCTTT. The encoded protein is CASSSFFGPGLNTEAFF.

The V and J genes are TRBV6-2 or TRBV6-3 and TRBJ1-5, with a tentative D call TRBD1 (6 bases). CDR1 is MNHEY and CDR2 is SVGEGT in the germline V gene. CDR3 length equals 16 residues. V was pared by 4 bases and J by 0 bases, with 13 bases between. The CDR3 nucleotides are TGTGCCAGCAGTTTCGACAGGAGAGATAGCAATCAGCCCCAGCATTTT. Translated: CASSFDRRDSNQPQHF.

This clonotype came up a few times. The chain carries TRBV6-1 and TRBJ2-3, with 9 bases aligning to TRBD2. The germline gives CDR1 MNHNS, CDR2 SASEGT. Trimming removed 6 bases from V and 8 bases from J; junction bases left unmatched: 9. This CDR3 spans 14 amino acids. CDR3 coding DNA: TGTGCCAGCAGGCTAGCGGGACTCTCTGGTACGCAGTATTTT. Protein: CASRLAGLSGTQYF.

Ten or more counts support this clonotype. The chain joins TRBV12-3 or TRBV12-4 to TRBJ2-7, with 7 bases lining up with TRBD1. CDR3 length: 13 amino acids. After removal of 3 bases from V and 5 bases from J, the junction contained 4 bases not matched to a gene. CDR3 in amino acids: CASSFTGVHEQYF. The CDR3 nucleotides read TGTGCCAGCAGTTTCACAGGGGTCCACGAGCAGTACTTC.

This clonotype was picked up a small number of times. The rearrangement uses TRBV12-3 or TRBV12-4 and TRBJ2-2; 7 bases match TRBD1. The CDR3 length is 15 residues. V shed 6 bases and J 3 bases; nucleotides not matched to a gene: 7. CDR3 protein: CASRPPGTDTGELFF. The DNA for the CDR3 is TGTGCCAGCAGACCTCCCGGGACAGACACCGGGGAGCTGTTTTTT.

This clonotype was found many times. The chain links TRBV7-2 to TRBJ1-5; tentatively, D is TRBD1 (6 bases). CDR1 and CDR2 from the germline V gene are SGHTA and FQGNSA. Between the trimmed V and J ends, which lost 4 bases and 3 bases, there was a span of 13 bases. The CDR3 spans 15 residues. The CDR3 reads CASSSRTGINQPQHF. The CDR3 DNA is TGTGCCAGCAGCTCCAGAACAGGGATCAATCAGCCCCAGCATTTT.

Ten or more counts support this clonotype. The chain recombines TRBV20-1 with TRBJ1-1; D gene unclear. This CDR3 region has 12 residues. CDR1 is DFQATT and CDR2 is SNEGSKA in the germline V gene (reference sequence). Trimming took off 5 bases at V and 1 base at J, with 8 bases between the two ends. This chain's CDR3 is CSAWATNTEAFF. CDR3 DNA sequence: TGCAGTGCTTGGGCTACGAACACTGAAGCTTTCTTT.